Listed below are T cell receptor beta chains from one sample, sequenced in a study of cytomegalovirus exposure and HLA in healthy donors. Method: immunoSEQ multiplex PCR; TCRdb's copy keeps in-frame clones and lacks some. The sample lists 250,000 to 300,000 clones; 80% to 90% were seen once. The sample comprised PBMCs. The receptor set was obtained from a young woman in good health and CMV-seronegative. Both conserved end residues are part of each CDR3. A D gene is named only where the DNA matches it firmly. Size is omitted from some rows. Given values are once, few, many or a class for expanded clones.

CASSKQGADLYGYTF | TGTGCCAGTAGTAAACAGGGCGCCGATCTCTATGGCTACACCTTC | NA | TRBJ1-2 | TRBV19 | NA
CAWNWGGGNYEQYF | TGTGCCTGGAATTGGGGCGGGGGGAACTACGAGCAGTACTTC | TRBD2 | TRBJ2-7 | TRBV30 | NA
CASSGGQAQETQYF | TGTGCCAGCAGCGGGGGACAGGCCCAAGAGACCCAGTACTTC | TRBD1 | TRBJ2-5 | TRBV7-2 | NA
CASSAGLALPYEQYF | TGTGCCAGCAGCGCAGGACTAGCGCTGCCCTACGAGCAGTACTTC | TRBD2 | TRBJ2-7 | TRBV9 | NA
CASSSGRGSYEQYF | TGTGCCAGTTCAAGCGGGAGGGGTTCCTACGAGCAGTACTTC | TRBD2 | TRBJ2-7 | TRBV7-2 | NA
CASSFSDLGRGTEAFF | TGTGCCAGCAGCTTCTCGGACTTGGGGAGGGGCACTGAAGCTTTCTTT | NA | TRBJ1-1 | TRBV11-2 | NA
CASSLPGQGYEQYF | TGTGCCAGCAGTTTACCGGGACAGGGGTACGAGCAGTACTTC | TRBD1 | TRBJ2-7 | TRBV28 | NA
CSGYRDSYNEQFF | TGCAGCGGATACCGGGACAGCTACAATGAGCAGTTCTTC | TRBD1 | TRBJ2-1 | TRBV29-1 | NA
CASSPGLGGYTF | TGTGCCAGTAGTCCGGGACTGGGGGGCTACACCTTC | NA | TRBJ1-2 | TRBV19 | NA
CAWSDWGGLNTGELFF | TGTGCCTGGAGTGATTGGGGGGGATTGAACACCGGGGAGCTGTTTTTT | TRBD2 | TRBJ2-2 | TRBV30 | NA
CASSLRQGPTDTQYF | TGTGCCAGCAGCTTAAGACAGGGCCCCACAGATACGCAGTATTTT | TRBD1 | TRBJ2-3 | TRBV7-9 | NA
CASSPWPNTGELFF | TGTGCCAGCAGCCCTTGGCCGAACACCGGGGAGCTGTTTTTT | NA | TRBJ2-2 | TRBV11-2 | NA
CAIQAGGVNQPQHF | TGTGCCATCCAAGCAGGGGGTGTAAATCAGCCCCAGCATTTT | TRBD1 | TRBJ1-5 | TRBV10-3 | NA
CASSPRLDAYEQYF | TGTGCCAGCAGCCCCCGCCTAGATGCCTACGAGCAGTACTTC | NA | TRBJ2-7 | TRBV9 | NA
CASSQDGQGATEQYF | TGCGCCAGCAGCCAAGATGGACAGGGGGCGACCGAGCAGTACTTC | TRBD1 | TRBJ2-7 | TRBV4-3 | NA
CASSGRETGNTEAFF | TGTGCCAGCAGTGGGAGGGAAACAGGGAACACTGAAGCTTTCTTT | NA | TRBJ1-1 | TRBV6-1 | once
CASSFSRVTAYEQYF | TGTGCCAGCAGTTTTAGCAGGGTCACGGCCTACGAGCAGTACTTC | NA | TRBJ2-7 | TRBV6-5 | NA
CSVMTGDTYEQYF | TGCAGCGTCATGACAGGAGATACCTACGAGCAGTACTTC | NA | TRBJ2-7 | TRBV29-1 | NA
CASSPRQGGNTEAFF | TGTGCCAGCAGCCCACGACAGGGTGGGAACACTGAAGCTTTCTTT | TRBD1 | TRBJ1-1 | TRBV7-2 | few
CAISPLTSGGFVGPNEQFF | TGTGCCATCAGTCCCCTAACTAGCGGGGGGTTTGTTGGTCCCAATGAGCAGTTCTTC | TRBD2 | TRBJ2-1 | TRBV10-3 | NA
CASSVGLGTDTQYF | TGTGCCAGCAGCGTAGGGCTGGGCACAGATACGCAGTATTTT | NA | TRBJ2-3 | TRBV9 | NA
CASSPTGVGMGYEQYF | TGTGCCAGCAGCCCGACGGGGGTGGGGATGGGTTACGAGCAGTACTTC | NA | TRBJ2-7 | TRBV7-2 | NA
CASSFWRGLQETQYF | TGCGCCAGCAGCTTCTGGCGGGGGCTCCAAGAGACCCAGTACTTC | NA | TRBJ2-5 | TRBV5-1 | NA
CASSLAGTATGNTIYF | TGTGCCAGCAGCTTAGCAGGGACAGCGACTGGAAACACCATATATTTT | TRBD1 | TRBJ1-3 | TRBV7-2 | NA
CASSLDRVFYGYTF | TGTGCCAGCAGCTTAGACAGGGTTTTCTATGGCTACACCTTC | NA | TRBJ1-2 | TRBV7-9 | few
CASSPGASLNQPQHF | TGTGCCAGCAGCCCCGGAGCGTCCCTCAATCAGCCCCAGCATTTT | NA | TRBJ1-5 | TRBV7-8 | NA
CASRPGQRLGGYTF | TGTGCCAGCAGACCCGGACAGAGGTTAGGTGGCTACACCTTC | NA | TRBJ1-2 | TRBV6-5 | NA
CASSLEGTGPLLNTEAFF | TGCGCCAGCAGCTTGGAAGGGACAGGCCCCTTATTGAACACTGAAGCTTTCTTT | TRBD1 | TRBJ1-1 | TRBV5-1 | NA
CASSQTRDRALYQPQHF | TGCGCCAGCAGCCAGACCCGGGACAGGGCTCTGTATCAGCCCCAGCATTTT | TRBD1 | TRBJ1-5 | TRBV4-1 | once
CASSYPPGYSPLHF | TGTGCCAGCAGTTACCCGCCAGGGTATTCACCCCTCCACTTT | NA | TRBJ1-6 | TRBV6-5 | NA
CASSQRGTRAGELFF | TGTGCCAGCAGCCAACGGGGGACTAGGGCCGGGGAGCTGTTTTTT | TRBD2 | TRBJ2-2 | TRBV6-5 | NA
CASSFSREQYF | TGTGCCAGCAGTTTCTCCCGGGAGCAGTACTTC | NA | TRBJ2-7 | TRBV28 | NA
CASSHLTGDTYYEQYF | TGTGCCAGCAGCCATTTGACAGGGGATACATACTACGAGCAGTACTTC | TRBD1 | TRBJ2-7 | TRBV7-9 | NA
CASSPGLGTDTQYF | TGTGCCAGCAGTCCGGGACTCGGCACAGATACGCAGTATTTT | NA | TRBJ2-3 | TRBV6-1 | once
CASSSPGQDNSPLHF | TGTGCCAGCAGTTCACCGGGACAGGATAATTCACCCCTCCACTTT | TRBD1 | TRBJ1-6 | TRBV28 | NA
CASSIRVMNTEAFF | TGTGCCAGCAGTATCAGGGTTATGAACACTGAAGCTTTCTTT | NA | TRBJ1-1 | TRBV28 | NA
CASSQDGAGDTEAFF | TGCGCCAGCAGCCAAGATGGGGCAGGGGACACTGAAGCTTTCTTT | NA | TRBJ1-1 | TRBV4-1 | NA
CASSRGFNYGYTF | TGTGCCAGTAGCAGGGGGTTTAACTATGGCTACACCTTC | TRBD1 | TRBJ1-2 | TRBV19 | NA
CASSSPGQGAREQYF | TGTGCCAGCAGTTCCCCGGGACAGGGGGCACGCGAGCAGTACTTC | TRBD1 | TRBJ2-7 | TRBV6-5 | NA
CASSLTGGDTEAFF | TGTGCCAGCAGCTTAACAGGGGGGGACACTGAAGCTTTCTTT | TRBD1 | TRBJ1-1 | TRBV11-2 | NA
CASSPYGEAYNEQFF | TGTGCCAGCAGCCCCTATGGGGAGGCCTACAATGAGCAGTTCTTC | NA | TRBJ2-1 | TRBV14 | NA